What follows are 16 T cell receptor beta chains derived from one specimen sequenced in a study of spatial heterogeneity in lung cancer. TCRdb used MiXCR to reprocess the 5' RACE reads, holding one entry per CDR3 protein. The sample contains roughly 72,000 distinct CDR3 sequences, 8% to 9.5% of which appear only once. Indicated time point: blood at routine non-recurrence follow-up after resection. The sample consisted of PBMCs, taken at follow-up. Receptors originate from a female donor with early-stage non-small cell lung cancer.

There are many counts of this clonotype. The chain employs TRBV27 and TRBJ2-4, with D unclear. The CDR3 has 15 amino acids. Germline V gene data show CDR1 as MNHEY and CDR2 as SMNVEV (reference sequence). The ends were cut back, 4 bases at V and 0 bases at J, with 10 bases in the middle. As DNA, the CDR3 is TGTGCCAGCAGTTCCCTGGAGCTAGCCAAAAACATTCAGTACTTC. It codes for CASSSLELAKNIQYF.

This clonotype was counted many times. This chain uses TRBV11-2 with TRBJ1-2, with 7 bases lining up with TRBD1. Germline V CDR1 and CDR2: SGHAT, FQNNGV. V gave up 8 bases and J gave up 4 bases; unmatched junction bases: 10. The CDR3 loop spans 14 amino acids. As DNA, the CDR3 is TGTGCCAGCGGCGACAGGGCCCGGCTCTATGGCTACACCTTC. Translating gives CASGDRARLYGYTF. The variable domain in full, with the rest retrieved from reference TRBV11-2 and TRBJ1-2, is EAGVAQSPRYKIIEKRQSVAFWCNPISGHATLYWYQQILGQGPKLLIQFQNNGVVDDSQLPKDRFSAERLKGVDSTLKIQPAKLEDSAVYLCASGDRARLYGYTFGSGTRLTVV.

This clonotype was seen at least ten times. The chain combines TRBV24-1 with TRBJ2-2; a possible D gene is TRBD1 (6 bases). The CDR3 runs to 15 residues. The V gene's germline CDR1 is KGHDR and CDR2 SFDVKD. V shed 4 bases and J shed 4 bases, with 12 bases lying between them. In nucleotides, the CDR3 is TGTGCCACCAGTGACCGGACAGAAGTCACCGGGGAGCTGTTTTTT. Protein product: CATSDRTEVTGELFF.

This clonotype was seen more than once but under ten times. The chain employs TRBV25-1 and TRBJ1-5, with D uncertain. V lost 3 bases, J lost 7 bases, and 7 bases lay in between. The CDR3 is 12 amino acids. The germline gives CDR1 MGHDK, CDR2 SYGVNS. This CDR3 is CASSEGSQPQHF. For the CDR3, the DNA is TGTGCCAGCAGTGAGGGGAGCCAGCCCCAGCATTTT.

This clonotype was detected only a few times. The rearrangement joins TRBV3-1 to TRBJ1-4; a weak D match, TRBD1 (6 bases). Trimming took off 4 bases at V and 3 bases at J, with 12 bases between the two ends. The germline gives CDR1 LGHDT, CDR2 YNNKEL (reference sequence). The CDR3 spans 15 residues. The CDR3: CASSPTGGANEKLFF. The CDR3 DNA reads TGTGCCAGCAGCCCGACAGGAGGGGCTAATGAAAAACTGTTTTTT. The full variable domain, with the rest looked up from reference TRBV3-1 and TRBJ1-4, is DTAVSQTPKYLVTQMGNDKSIKCEQNLGHDTMYWYKQDSKKFLKIMFSYNNKELIINETVPNRFSPKSPDKAHLNLHINSLELGDSAVYFCASSPTGGANEKLFFGSGTQLSVL.

This clonotype has a count of ten or more. The chain recombines TRBV10-3 with TRBJ2-4; D call uncertain. This CDR3 region has 15 residues. Germline V CDR1 and CDR2: ENHRY, SYGVKD. Trimming cost V 0 bases and J 5 bases, with 11 bases left between them. The CDR3 DNA follows: TGTGCCATCAGTGAGTCGAGAACAGCTGAAAACATTCAGTACTTC. This translates into CAISESRTAENIQYF.

This sequence joins TRBV6-1 and TRBJ1-4, with a weak D call TRBD1 (6 bases). The CDR3 has 14 amino acids. Between the trimmed V and J ends, which lost 9 bases and 2 bases, there was a span of 13 bases. From germline, CDR1 is MNHNS and CDR2 SASEGT. DNA of the CDR3: TGTGCCAGTGAGGTCGGGGGCACTAATGAAAAACTGTTTTTT. It yields the protein CASEVGGTNEKLFF.

This clonotype was seen repeatedly, ten times or more. The gene calls are TRBV3-1 and TRBJ2-3, with a tentative D call TRBD1 (6 bases). In germline, CDR1 is LGHDT, CDR2 YNNKEL (reference sequence). V lost 4 bases and J 0 bases, leaving 11 bases between the germline ends. The CDR3 loop spans 15 amino acids. As DNA, the CDR3 is TGTGCCAGCAGCCTTACCGGGACAAGCACAGATACGCAGTATTTT. Amino acids: CASSLTGTSTDTQYF.

V is TRBV7-2 and J is TRBJ2-1; D is unclear. The CDR3 extends over 11 amino acids. Germline CDR1 reads SGHTA; CDR2 reads FQGNSA. The ends were cut back, 3 bases at V and 8 bases at J, with 5 bases in the middle. CDR3 in amino acids: CASSFGYEQFF. As DNA, the CDR3 is TGTGCCAGCAGCTTTGGATATGAGCAGTTCTTC.

The chain uses TRBV20-1 and TRBJ2-5; 8 nucleotides align to TRBD2. CDR1 DFQATT and CDR2 SNEGSKA come from the germline V gene (reference sequence). This CDR3 spans 13 amino acids. V lost 5 bases, J lost 5 bases, and 7 bases stayed unmatched. The CDR3: CSASGTRGETQYF. Here the CDR3 DNA reads TGCAGTGCTTCCGGGACTAGAGGGGAGACCCAGTACTTC.

This clonotype has more than one count but fewer than ten. The chain employs TRBV5-1 and TRBJ2-3; D might be TRBD2 (5 bases). Trimming shortened V by 5 bases and J by 4 bases, and 8 bases separated the two germline ends. CDR1 and CDR2 (germline): SGHRS, YFSETQ. This CDR3 has 12 amino acids. The CDR3 loop is CASRNGADTQYF. The CDR3 nucleotides are TGCGCCAGCAGGAACGGGGCAGATACGCAGTATTTT.

This clonotype was detected many times. The rearrangement uses TRBV29-1 and TRBJ1-1; TRBD1 agrees at 8 bases. There are 14 residues in the CDR3. Germline V lookup: CDR1 SQVTM, CDR2 ANQGSEA. V was clipped by 4 bases and J by 4 bases; unmatched bases: 8. The DNA of the CDR3 is TGCAGCGTTGGCCGGGACAGGTCTTCCACTGAAGCTTTCTTT. It is translated as CSVGRDRSSTEAFF.

This clonotype was seen repeatedly, ten times or more. The rearrangement joins TRBV7-6 to TRBJ2-5; D may be TRBD1 (5 bases). V gave up 2 bases and J gave up 4 bases, with 17 bases separating them. CDR1 and CDR2 from the germline V gene are SGHVS and FNYEAQ. This CDR3 is built from 16 residues. CDR3 in DNA: TGTGCCAGCAGCTTACTCAATCAGGGCTGGGGAGAGACCCAGTACTTC. Amino acids: CASSLLNQGWGETQYF.

This clonotype was found once. The chain couples TRBV6-2 or TRBV6-3 to TRBJ2-7, with 11 bases fitting TRBD2. The CDR3 has 18 amino acids. From germline, CDR1 is MNHEY and CDR2 SVGEGT. The J segment lost 3 bases and the V segment lost 5 bases, leaving 15 bases of the junction unmatched. CDR3 residues: CASSRLFSGRARDYEQYF. The DNA of the CDR3 is TGTGCCAGCAGTCGACTTTTTAGCGGGAGGGCCCGGGACTACGAGCAGTACTTC.

CDR3 coding DNA: TGTGCCAGCAGCGTAGGTCAGGGCACTGAAGCTTTCTTT. Its translation: CASSVGQGTEAFF. This sequence joins TRBV9 and TRBJ1-1; perhaps TRBD1 as D (5 bases). Trimming cost V 0 bases and J 4 bases, with 7 bases left between them. The CDR3 has 13 amino acids. In germline, CDR1 is SGDLS, CDR2 YYNGEE.

This clonotype has only a few counts. J is TRBJ2-7 and V is TRBV7-9, with 7 bases identical to TRBD1. The germline CDR1 and CDR2 sequences are SEHNR and FQNEAQ (reference sequence). The CDR3 spans 17 residues. V shed 3 bases and J 3 bases; nucleotides not matched to a gene: 14. The CDR3 nucleotides read TGTGCCAGCAGCTTTCTCCCGGGACAGCAAGCTCTCTACGAGCAGTACTTC. Translated: CASSFLPGQQALYEQYF.